The 20 T cell receptor beta chains reported below all come from one sample, sequenced in a study of blood T cells in healthy people across ages. PCR was performed a second time for about 6 to 12 cycles using a sample-barcoded 5' primer and a J-beta primer mix. TCRdb itself ran the 5' RACE reads through MiXCR, one entry per CDR3 protein. The data show more than 1,400,000 distinct CDR3 sequences, with approximately 40% seen just once and roughly 8.2% held by the top ten. The specimen sequenced was blood. These receptors originate from a woman aged 18 to 35 in good health.

The chain employs TRBV12-3 or TRBV12-4 and TRBJ1-4; TRBD1 aligns across 11 bases. CDR3 length equals 13 residues. V gave up 6 bases and J gave up 8 bases; unmatched junction bases: 2. In DNA form, the CDR3 reads TGTGCCAGCAGCGGACAGGGGGCCGAAAAACTGTTTTTT. This translates into CASSGQGAEKLFF.

In its sample, this clonotype was seen a few times. V is TRBV28 and J is TRBJ2-3; weak D call: TRBD2 (7 bases). V was shortened by 4 bases and J by 4 bases, with 24 bases between the two germline ends. Germline V lookup: CDR1 MDHEN, CDR2 SYDVKM. The CDR3 length is 18 residues. The CDR3 region has the DNA TGTGCCAGCAGTTCGGGACGGGGGGCGGTTGCGCGGGCAGATACGCAGTATTTT. The encoded protein is CASSSGRGAVARADTQYF.

This clonotype was detected once. The gene calls are TRBV28 and TRBJ2-3, with D perhaps TRBD2 (7 bases). V was trimmed by 2 bases and J by 7 bases, leaving 13 bases between them. CDR3 length: 14 residues. Germline CDR1 reads MDHEN; CDR2 reads SYDVKM. The DNA of the CDR3 is TGTGCCAGCAGTTTACGGGGGGCTGGAAATACGCAGTATTTT. Protein product: CASSLRGAGNTQYF.

This chain uses TRBV6-2 or TRBV6-3 with TRBJ2-1; 12 nucleotides align to TRBD2. The V and J ends lost 5 bases and 7 bases, in that order; junction bases with no gene match: 9. In germline, CDR1 is MNHEY, CDR2 SVGEGT. CDR3 length equals 16 residues. CDR3 nucleotides: TGTGCCAGCAGTCTAGCGGGGGGGCCTACACGGAATGAGCAGTTCTTC. This encodes CASSLAGGPTRNEQFF.

This clonotype appeared a few times. The chain has TRBV3-1 and TRBJ1-1, with 7 positions matching TRBD1. The CDR3 is made up of 14 amino acids. CDR1 is LGHDT, CDR2 YNNKEL, per germline (reference sequence). V was pared by 1 base and J by 6 bases, with 5 bases of the junction left unmatched. The CDR3 nucleotides are TGTGCCAGCAGCCAAGCCCACACAGGGGCTGAAGCTTTCTTT. Amino acid sequence: CASSQAHTGAEAFF.

This clonotype was picked up a small number of times. This chain joins TRBV10-2 and TRBJ2-4; no clear D. Germline CDR1 and CDR2: WSHSY and SAAADI. The CDR3 length is 11 residues. V was pared by 3 bases and J by 13 bases, with 10 bases between. Here the CDR3 reads CASSDGTGQYF. Written as DNA, the CDR3 is TGCGCCAGCAGTGACGGTACCGGGCAGTACTTC.

This rearrangement joins TRBV7-8 to TRBJ2-1; D is tentatively TRBD1 or TRBD2 (6 bases each). V lost 7 bases, J lost 3 bases, and 16 bases lay in between. Per germline, CDR1 SGHVS and CDR2 FQNEAQ. This CDR3 is 15 amino acids long. CDR3 in DNA: TGTGCCAGCAACCAAGGGGGAGGCTTCTACAATGAGCAGTTCTTC. Its translation is CASNQGGGFYNEQFF.

The genes are TRBV5-4 and TRBJ2-7, with 7 bases fitting TRBD1. From germline, CDR1 is SGHNT and CDR2 YYREEE (reference sequence). The ends lost 4 bases at V and 7 bases at J; junction bases unmatched: 17. This CDR3 has 16 amino acids. Here the CDR3 DNA reads TGTGCCAGCAGCGGATACGACAGGGCGCCCTACAATGAGCAGTACTTC. This sequence encodes CASSGYDRAPYNEQYF.

The chain combines TRBV5-6 with TRBJ2-7, with D perhaps TRBD1 (5 bases). V dropped 4 bases and J dropped 4 bases, with 15 bases sitting between them. The CDR3 is 14 amino acids. CDR1 is SGHDT and CDR2 is YYEEEE in the germline V gene. CDR3 sequence: CASSPAGYPYEQYF. The CDR3 region has the DNA TGTGCCAGCAGCCCAGCAGGGTATCCATACGAGCAGTACTTC.

The gene calls are TRBV7-2 and TRBJ1-3; TRBD1 aligns across 10 bases. V trimming: 5 bases; J trimming: 4 bases; junction bases outside the gene matches: 5. The CDR3 covers 15 residues. Germline V gene data show CDR1 as SGHTA and CDR2 as FQGNSA. The CDR3 loop is CASSGQGGKGNTIYF. CDR3 sequence (DNA): TGTGCCAGCAGCGGACAGGGGGGGAAAGGAAACACCATATATTTT.

The CDR3 DNA follows: TGTGCCATCGAGGCGAGGACAGGGGGCAACACCGGGGAGCTGTTTTTT. It yields the protein CAIEARTGGNTGELFF. J is TRBJ2-2 and V is TRBV10-3, with TRBD1 matching 11 bases. CDR1 is ENHRY and CDR2 is SYGVKD in the germline V gene. V lost 8 bases, J lost 2 bases, and 7 bases stayed unmatched. The CDR3 runs 16 residues.

This clonotype has ten or more counts. The genes are TRBV7-9 and TRBJ2-7, with no clear D. Trimming removed 2 bases from V and 5 bases from J, with 4 bases in between. Per germline, CDR1 SEHNR and CDR2 FQNEAQ (reference sequence). CDR3 length: 11 residues. CDR3 in DNA: TGTGCCAGCAGCTTATCTGACGAGCAGTACTTC. Translating it yields CASSLSDEQYF.

Notes on this clonotype: Since a much larger clone is just one base distant, this may be a read error. V and J are TRBV20-1 and TRBJ2-5; 7 bases are a match to TRBD2. The DNA end favors TRBJ2-7, so the J call may be wrong. The CDR3 contains 16 residues. Germline CDR1 and CDR2: DFQATT and SNEGSKA (reference sequence). CDR3 sequence (DNA): TGCAGTCCTAGAGATCTTAAGGCTAGCGGTTCATACGAGCAGTACTTC. As protein: CSPRDLKASGSYEQYF.

The chain combines TRBV7-8 with TRBJ2-3; the D gene is possibly TRBD1 (6 bases). CDR1 and CDR2 from the germline V gene are SGHVS and FQNEAQ. The ends were cut back, 3 bases at V and 1 base at J, with 8 bases in the middle. The length of the CDR3 is 14 residues. CDR3 amino acids: CASSFRTGTDTQYF. The CDR3 nucleotides read TGTGCCAGCAGCTTTCGGACAGGCACAGATACGCAGTATTTT.

The J gene is TRBJ2-7, the V gene TRBV12-3 or TRBV12-4; D perhaps matches TRBD1 (6 bases). This CDR3 has 14 amino acids. Trimming took 1 base from V and 7 from J, leaving 14 bases between them. The CDR3 reads CASSLGTVYNEQYF. CDR3 bases: TGTGCCAGCAGTTTAGGGACAGTATACAATGAGCAGTACTTC.

Here the CDR3 reads CSALRNEQFF. CDR3 DNA sequence: TGCAGTGCTTTACGCAATGAGCAGTTCTTC. This chain joins TRBV20-1 and TRBJ2-1; D is uncertain. The CDR3 is 10 residues long. The V gene lost 5 bases and the J gene lost 6 bases, with 5 bases spanning the gap. CDR1 DFQATT and CDR2 SNEGSKA come from the germline V gene (reference sequence).

The J gene is TRBJ2-1, the V gene TRBV6-6, with D possibly matching TRBD2 (5 bases). V was clipped by 2 bases and J by 2 bases, with 10 bases between them. This CDR3 has 15 residues. CDR1 MNHNY and CDR2 SVGAGI come from the germline V gene (reference sequence). The CDR3 is CASSYEGIAYNEQFF. CDR3 bases: TGTGCCAGCAGTTACGAGGGAATCGCCTACAATGAGCAGTTCTTC.

This clonotype was observed a few times. CDR3 region: CASRRFDTQETQYF. The CDR3, as DNA: TGCGCCAGCAGGCGATTCGACACTCAAGAGACCCAGTACTTC. This chain links TRBV4-1 with TRBJ2-5; D gene unclear. Germline V gene data show CDR1 as MGHRA and CDR2 as YSYEKL. The V end was cut by 6 bases, the J end by 2 bases, with 13 bases between. The CDR3 loop spans 14 amino acids.

V usage is TRBV28 and J usage is TRBJ1-2; TRBD1 aligns across 10 bases. The CDR3 consists of 14 residues. Germline lookup yields CDR1 MDHEN and CDR2 SYDVKM. The junction had 7 bases not matched to a gene; V was cut back by 8 bases and J by 4 bases. The CDR3 DNA follows: TGTGCCAGCGGGAGGACAGGGGGGAGCTATGGCTACACCTTC. Its translation is CASGRTGGSYGYTF.

A few counts support this clonotype. This sequence joins TRBV5-1 and TRBJ1-4; 8 nucleotides line up with TRBD1. Germline V CDR1 and CDR2: SGHRS, YFSETQ. CDR3 length equals 15 residues. V lost 0 bases, J lost 3 bases, and 1 base stayed unmatched. The CDR3 sequence is CASSLAGGSNEKLFF. As DNA, the CDR3 is TGCGCCAGCAGCTTGGCAGGGGGCTCTAATGAAAAACTGTTTTTT.